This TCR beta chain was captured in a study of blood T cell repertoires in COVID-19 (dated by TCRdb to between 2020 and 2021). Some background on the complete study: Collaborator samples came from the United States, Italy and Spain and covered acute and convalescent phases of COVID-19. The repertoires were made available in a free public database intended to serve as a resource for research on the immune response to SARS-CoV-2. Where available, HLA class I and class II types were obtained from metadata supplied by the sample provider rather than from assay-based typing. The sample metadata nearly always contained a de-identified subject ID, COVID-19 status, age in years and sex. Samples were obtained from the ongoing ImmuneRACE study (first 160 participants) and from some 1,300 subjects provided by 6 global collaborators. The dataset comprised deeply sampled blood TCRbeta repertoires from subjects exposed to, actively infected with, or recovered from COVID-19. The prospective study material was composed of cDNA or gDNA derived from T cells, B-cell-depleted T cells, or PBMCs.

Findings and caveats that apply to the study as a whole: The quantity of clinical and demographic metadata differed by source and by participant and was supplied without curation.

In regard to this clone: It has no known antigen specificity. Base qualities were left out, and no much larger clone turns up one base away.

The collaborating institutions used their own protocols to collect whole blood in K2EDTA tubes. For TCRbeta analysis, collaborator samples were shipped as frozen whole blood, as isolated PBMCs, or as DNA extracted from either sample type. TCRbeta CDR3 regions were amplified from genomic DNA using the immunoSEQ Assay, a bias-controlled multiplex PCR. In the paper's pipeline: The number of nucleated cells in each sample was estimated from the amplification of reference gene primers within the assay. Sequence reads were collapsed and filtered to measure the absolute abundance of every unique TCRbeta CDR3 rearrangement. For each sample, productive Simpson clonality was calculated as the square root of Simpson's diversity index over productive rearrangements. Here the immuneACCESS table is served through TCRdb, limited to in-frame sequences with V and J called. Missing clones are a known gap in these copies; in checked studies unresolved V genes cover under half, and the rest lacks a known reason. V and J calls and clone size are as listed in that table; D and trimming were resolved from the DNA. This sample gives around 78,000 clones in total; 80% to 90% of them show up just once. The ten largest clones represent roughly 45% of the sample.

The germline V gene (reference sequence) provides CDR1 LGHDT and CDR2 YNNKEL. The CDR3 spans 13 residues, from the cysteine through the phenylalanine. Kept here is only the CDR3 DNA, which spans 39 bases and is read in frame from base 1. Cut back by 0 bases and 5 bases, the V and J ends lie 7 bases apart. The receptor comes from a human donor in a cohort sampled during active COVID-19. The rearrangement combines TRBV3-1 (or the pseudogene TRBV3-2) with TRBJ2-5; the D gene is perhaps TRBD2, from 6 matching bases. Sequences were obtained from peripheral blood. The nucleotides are TGTGCCAGCAGCCAAGATGGGGGGGAGACCCAGTACTTC. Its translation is CASSQDGGETQYF.